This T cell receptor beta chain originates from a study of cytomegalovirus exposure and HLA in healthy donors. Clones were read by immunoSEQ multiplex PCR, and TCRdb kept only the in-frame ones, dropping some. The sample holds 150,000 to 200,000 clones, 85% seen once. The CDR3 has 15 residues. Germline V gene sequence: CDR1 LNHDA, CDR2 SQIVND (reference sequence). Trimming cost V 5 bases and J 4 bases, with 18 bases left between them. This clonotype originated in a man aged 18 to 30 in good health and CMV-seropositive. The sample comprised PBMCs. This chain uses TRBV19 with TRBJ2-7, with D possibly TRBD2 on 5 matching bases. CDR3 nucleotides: TGTGCCAGTAGTTTCCACCCCGGACCGGGATACGAGCAGTACTTC. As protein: CASSFHPGPGYEQYF.